The 25 T cell receptor beta chains presented below share a single source sample, sequenced in a study of cytomegalovirus exposure and HLA in healthy donors. PCR was performed using 60 Vbeta and 13 Jbeta primers. The assay was immunoSEQ multiplex PCR, and TCRdb's table has in-frame clones only and misses some. In the table there are roughly 200,000 clones, roughly 85% of which are singletons. Sequencing was performed on PBMCs. The source is a woman between 35 and 50 years old in good health and CMV-seronegative.

The chain links TRBV20-1 to TRBJ1-1; D is unclear. CDR1 and CDR2 (germline): DFQATT, SNEGSKA (reference sequence). V lost 6 bases to trimming and J lost 1 base, with 6 bases between them. The length of the CDR3 is 11 residues. CDR3 sequence reads: CSARKNTEAFF. In DNA, the CDR3 is TGCAGTGCGAGGAAGAACACTGAAGCTTTCTTT.

The rearrangement links TRBV7-6 to TRBJ2-7; tentatively, D is TRBD2 (6 bases). This CDR3 is 16 amino acids long. CDR1 SGHVS and CDR2 FNYEAQ come from the germline V gene. The V and J ends lost 1 base and 0 bases respectively, with 13 bases between them. CDR3 sequence: CASSLVGRGSSYEQYF. DNA for the CDR3: TGTGCCAGCAGCTTAGTCGGACGGGGGAGCTCCTACGAGCAGTACTTC.

V and J are TRBV7-2 and TRBJ2-1, with TRBD2 matching 7 bases. Looked up from germline, CDR1 is SGHTA and CDR2 is FQGNSA. This CDR3 is built from 16 residues. Trimming at V came to 1 base and at J to 6 bases, leaving 9 bases not matched to a gene. The CDR3 nucleotides read TGTGCCAGCAGCTTAGATGGCGGGAGTCTGTTCAATGAGCAGTTCTTC. As protein: CASSLDGGSLFNEQFF.

This clone appeared a single time. The chain uses TRBV21-1 and TRBJ2-7; TRBD2 is taken as the D call from the table, unchecked against the DNA. TRBV21-1 is a documented pseudogene. CDR3 length: 14 residues. The CDR3 reads CASSPGLADYEQYF. As DNA, the CDR3 is TGTGCCAGCAGCCCCGGACTAGCTGACTACGAGCAGTACTTC.

There are a few counts of this clone. V usage is TRBV6-6 and J usage is TRBJ1-1; D remains unclear. CDR3 size: 13 residues. Germline V gene lookup returns CDR1 MNHNY and CDR2 SVGAGI (reference sequence). V was shortened by 1 base and J by 8 bases, with 11 bases between the two germline ends. CDR3 coding DNA: TGTGCCAGCAGTTACTTTGGAGTGATAGAAGCTTTCTTT. It specifies CASSYFGVIEAFF.

CDR3 amino acids: CASSVPRDNYNEQFF. In DNA form, the CDR3 reads TGTGCCAGTAGTGTCCCCCGGGACAACTACAATGAGCAGTTCTTC. J is TRBJ2-1 and V is TRBV19; maybe TRBD1 (6 bases). The ends were cut back, 5 bases at V and 3 bases at J, with 14 bases in the middle. CDR3 size: 15 residues. CDR1 is LNHDA, CDR2 SQIVND, per germline (reference sequence).

The chain couples TRBV6-1 to TRBJ2-1; weak D call: TRBD2 (6 bases). The germline CDR1 and CDR2 sequences are MNHNS and SASEGT. Trimming shortened V by 4 bases and J by 0 bases, and 19 bases separated the two germline ends. This CDR3 spans 18 amino acids. As DNA, the CDR3 is TGTGCCAGCAGTGGGGGACGGGGGAGAGATTACTCCTACAATGAGCAGTTCTTC. Translating it yields CASSGGRGRDYSYNEQFF.

The V call is TRBV6-1, the J call TRBJ2-7; D may be TRBD1 (6 bases). Germline V gene sequence: CDR1 MNHNS, CDR2 SASEGT. This CDR3 has 13 amino acids. V lost 6 bases, J lost 6 bases, and 15 bases lay in between. In DNA, the CDR3 is TGTGCCAGCAGGACAGGAATGGCCCGCGAGCAGTACTTC. It yields the protein CASRTGMAREQYF.

The V call is TRBV7-2, the J call TRBJ1-1; 10 bases match TRBD1. V lost 3 bases to trimming and J lost 3 bases; unmatched junction nucleotides: 7. Germline V gene lookup returns CDR1 SGHTA and CDR2 FQGNSA. This CDR3 is built from 16 residues. The CDR3 spells CASSFRGTGADTEAFF. The CDR3 DNA reads as TGTGCCAGCAGCTTTAGGGGGACAGGGGCGGACACTGAAGCTTTCTTT.

The rearrangement joins TRBV2 to TRBJ1-4, with TRBD1 matching 8 bases. The CDR3 loop spans 14 amino acids. Germline V gene data show CDR1 as SNHLY and CDR2 as FYNNEI. With 5 bases clipped from V and 8 bases from J, the junction kept 7 bases outside the gene matches. CDR3 residues: CASSPDRAREKLFF. For the CDR3, the DNA is TGTGCCAGCAGTCCGGACAGGGCGAGGGAAAAACTGTTTTTT.

The V gene is TRBV5-1, the J gene TRBJ2-1, with 9 bases matching TRBD2. V lost 2 bases to trimming and J lost 3 bases; unmatched junction nucleotides: 9. The CDR3 covers 17 residues. CDR1 and CDR2 from the germline V gene are SGHRS and YFSETQ. The CDR3 loop reads CASSLNSGREVYNEQFF. CDR3 in DNA: TGCGCCAGCAGCTTAAATAGCGGGAGAGAAGTCTACAATGAGCAGTTCTTC.

The chain is built from TRBV4-2 and TRBJ2-1; 9 bases fit TRBD2. The junction had 2 bases not matched to a gene; V was cut back by 4 bases and J by 13 bases. The CDR3 contains 11 residues. The germline CDR1 and CDR2 sequences are LGHNA and YNFKEQ. As DNA, the CDR3 is TGTGCCAGCAGCCTAGCGGGGGTTCAGTTCTTC. Translated, it gives CASSLAGVQFF.

This rearrangement joins TRBV6-5 to TRBJ2-7, with TRBD1 as a possible D gene (6 bases). The CDR3 consists of 13 residues. CDR1 and CDR2 (germline): MNHEY, SVGAGI. V was cut by 6 bases and J by 2 bases, with 11 bases left in between. The CDR3 nucleotides read TGTGCCAGCAGCAGGGGTGGGGCCTACGAGCAGTACTTC. As protein: CASSRGGAYEQYF.

This chain joins TRBV6-5 and TRBJ1-2; TRBD1 matches 8 bases. The CDR3 is made up of 16 amino acids. Germline trimming cut 0 bases from V and 8 bases from J; bases unmatched to any gene: 11. CDR1 and CDR2 (germline): MNHEY, SVGAGI. The CDR3 nucleotides read TGTGCCAGCAGTTACTCGACAGGGGCACCCAGGGGAGGCTACACCTTC. It is translated as CASSYSTGAPRGGYTF.

In regard to this clone: Mismatch with germline at one junction end may stem from a read error. CDR3 sequence reads: CASSWDYYERYF. The CDR3 coding sequence is TGTGCCAGCAGCTGGGACTACTACGAGCGGTACTTC. This rearrangement joins TRBV6-1 to TRBJ2-7, with 7 bases matching TRBD2. This CDR3 has 12 amino acids. Germline lookup yields CDR1 MNHNS and CDR2 SASEGT.

The chain uses TRBV5-6 and TRBJ2-7; 7 bases align to TRBD2. The CDR3 is 12 amino acids. V lost 7 bases and J lost 0; bases outside the gene matches: 1. Germline CDR1 is SGHDT and CDR2 is YYEEEE. The CDR3 nucleotides read TGTGCCAGCGGCGGGAGCTCCTACGAGCAGTACTTC. It codes for CASGGSSYEQYF.

This clone was observed once. The V and J genes are TRBV6-6 and TRBJ2-3, with a tentative D call TRBD2 (5 bases). V shed 8 bases and J shed 2 bases, with 5 bases lying between them. This CDR3 spans 11 amino acids. Per germline, CDR1 MNHNY and CDR2 SVGAGI (reference sequence). CDR3 residues: CASGLTDTQYF. DNA of the CDR3: TGTGCCAGCGGACTCACAGATACGCAGTATTTT.

The CDR3, as DNA: TGTGCCAGCAGCTTAGGCGGCCAGGGGGTCCCTAATCAGCCCCAGCATTTT. Amino acid sequence: CASSLGGQGVPNQPQHF. The chain recombines TRBV7-2 with TRBJ1-5; TRBD1 matches 7 bases. CDR3 length: 17 residues. Germline CDR1 and CDR2: SGHTA and FQGNSA. Unmatched junction bases numbered 10, after V lost 1 base and J lost 4 bases. Together with reference TRBV7-2 and TRBJ1-5, the CDR3 gives the full variable domain: GAGVSQSPSNKVTEKGKDVELRCDPISGHTALYWYRQSLGQGLEFLIYFQGNSAPDKSGLPSDRFSAERTGGSVSTLTIQRTQQEDSAVYLCASSLGGQGVPNQPQHFGDGTRLSIL.

The chain links TRBV30 to TRBJ2-1, with D possibly TRBD2 on 6 matching bases. Per germline, CDR1 GTSNPN and CDR2 SVGIG (reference sequence). The CDR3 runs to 13 residues. The ends were cut back, 2 bases at V and 8 bases at J, with 13 bases in the middle. This chain's CDR3 is CAWSKLDYDEQFF. As DNA, the CDR3 is TGTGCCTGGAGTAAATTGGACTATGATGAGCAGTTCTTC.

The chain couples TRBV10-3 to TRBJ2-7; 9 bases align to TRBD1. The J segment lost 4 bases and the V segment lost 2 bases, leaving 3 bases of the junction unmatched. The CDR3 totals 14 residues. CDR1 is ENHRY and CDR2 is SYGVKD in the germline V gene. The CDR3: CAISEGTGIYEQYF. The CDR3 DNA follows: TGTGCCATCAGTGAGGGGACAGGGATTTACGAGCAGTACTTC.

The genes are TRBV11-2 and TRBJ2-2; 10 bases fit TRBD2. The CDR3 loop spans 16 amino acids. Germline V CDR1 and CDR2: SGHAT, FQNNGV. V trimming: 1 base; J trimming: 4 bases; junction bases outside the gene matches: 3. The CDR3 bases are TGTGCCAGCAGCTTAGGAGCGGGGGGGCCCACCGGGGAGCTGTTTTTT. Its protein product is CASSLGAGGPTGELFF.

The rearrangement uses TRBV7-9 and TRBJ2-1; TRBD2 aligns across 8 bases. J was trimmed by 4 bases and V by 5 bases; bases with no gene match: 10. This CDR3 spans 16 amino acids. Per germline, CDR1 SEHNR and CDR2 FQNEAQ (reference sequence). The CDR3 region has the DNA TGTGCCAGCAGCGATTTAACTAGCGGAAAGTACAATGAGCAGTTCTTC. Its protein is CASSDLTSGKYNEQFF.

The chain combines TRBV19 with TRBJ2-5, with D perhaps TRBD1 (6 bases). Germline CDR1 reads LNHDA; CDR2 reads SQIVND (reference sequence). This CDR3 contains 13 residues. V was trimmed by 5 bases and J by 3 bases, leaving 10 bases between them. For the CDR3, the DNA is TGTGCCAGTAGTGTCGGGACAAAAGAGACCCAGTACTTC. As protein: CASSVGTKETQYF.

The V gene is TRBV5-1, the J gene TRBJ1-1, with D perhaps TRBD1 (6 bases). There are 15 residues in the CDR3. The V gene lost 2 bases and the J gene lost 3 bases, with 14 bases spanning the gap. Germline CDR1 reads SGHRS; CDR2 reads YFSETQ. Here the CDR3 reads CASSFAGEGDTEAFF. The CDR3 DNA follows: TGCGCCAGCAGCTTTGCTGGGGAGGGGGACACTGAAGCTTTCTTT.

The rearrangement joins TRBV27 to TRBJ2-1; 8 bases agree with TRBD2. Per the germline V gene, CDR1 is MNHEY and CDR2 is SMNVEV (reference sequence). CDR3 size: 15 residues. With 4 bases clipped from V and 7 bases from J, the junction kept 9 bases outside the gene matches. The CDR3 DNA is TGTGCCAGCAGTTCCCCGGGGGGGCGCCGTAATGAGCAGTTCTTC. Translating gives CASSSPGGRRNEQFF.